This record concerns one T cell receptor beta chain sequence. Its target is not known. This record belongs to a study of cytomegalovirus exposure and HLA in healthy donors. Donors had nominal health at sampling but likely had unrecorded immune exposures. The study, taken as a whole, reports: Indistinguishable V segments such as TRBV6-2 and TRBV6-3 were excluded. A list of about 180 TCR beta chains associated with cytomegalovirus was given. Fewer N-insertions (relative to the 666-donor mean) were reportedly seen in an Asian-associated ancestry cluster in a later analysis.

Primers for the PCR totalled 60 Vbeta and 13 Jbeta. Measured with immunoSEQ multiplex PCR; TCRdb has only the in-frame clones, and not every one. The sample includes 140,000 or so clones, roughly 80% seen only once; the top ten take around 3.2%. V shed 11 bases and J 5 bases; nucleotides not matched to a gene: 6. The CDR3 contains 13 residues. Germline V gene sequence: CDR1 MNHGY, CDR2 SVAAGI. The sample was PBMCs. This TCR was recovered from a male donor in good health and CMV-seronegative. The V call is TRBV6-9, the J call TRBJ2-1; TRBD1 matches at 10 bases. CDR3 nucleotide sequence: TGTGCCGGAGGGACAGGGGTCCACAATGAGCAGTTCTTC. Translated: CAGGTGVHNEQFF.